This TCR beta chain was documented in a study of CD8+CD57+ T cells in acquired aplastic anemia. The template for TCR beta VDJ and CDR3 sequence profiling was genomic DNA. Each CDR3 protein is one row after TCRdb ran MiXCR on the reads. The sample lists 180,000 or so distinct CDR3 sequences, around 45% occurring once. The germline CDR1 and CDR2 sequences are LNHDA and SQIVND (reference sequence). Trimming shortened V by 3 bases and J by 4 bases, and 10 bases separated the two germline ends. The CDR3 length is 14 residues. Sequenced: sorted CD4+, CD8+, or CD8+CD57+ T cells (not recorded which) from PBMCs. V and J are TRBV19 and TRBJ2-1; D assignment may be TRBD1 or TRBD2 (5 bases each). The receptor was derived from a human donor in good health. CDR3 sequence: CASSIGTGYNEQFF. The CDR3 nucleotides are TGTGCCAGTAGTATCGGGACGGGGTACAATGAGCAGTTCTTC. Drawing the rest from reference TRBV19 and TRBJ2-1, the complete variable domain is DGGITQSPKYLFRKEGQNVTLSCEQNLNHDAMYWYRQDPGQGLRLIYYSQIVNDFQKGDIAEGYSVSREKKESFPLTVTSAQKNPTAFYLCASSIGTGYNEQFFGPGTRLTVL.